A single sample gave rise to the 3 T cell receptor beta chains below, sequenced in a study of Graves' ophthalmopathy and Graves' hyperthyroidism. The authors amplified TCR beta CDR3 regions from RNA transcripts. HTBI primers were used in a first-round RT-PCR, which preceded a second-round multiplex PCR. TCRdb re-analysed the multiplex PCR reads in MiXCR, keeping a single row per CDR3 protein. Of about 210,000 distinct CDR3 sequences detected, roughly 27% appear once; the ten largest clones hold around 9.8%. Source material: peripheral blood. The receptors stem from a man aged 45 to 65 with Graves' ophthalmopathy.

This chain links TRBV10-3 with TRBJ2-7; 9 bases are shared with TRBD2. CDR1 and CDR2 from the germline V gene are ENHRY and SYGVKD. The CDR3 is 15 residues long. The ends lost 10 bases at V and 1 base at J; junction bases unmatched: 11. Written as DNA, the CDR3 is TGTGCCACCTTTGAACCGACTAGCGGATCCTACGAGCAGTACTTC. Its translation: CATFEPTSGSYEQYF.

This clonotype was seen more than once but under ten times. V usage is TRBV5-1 and J usage is TRBJ2-7, with TRBD2 matching 9 bases. V lost 1 base to trimming and J lost 4 bases; unmatched junction nucleotides: 6. The CDR3 totals 15 residues. Germline values: CDR1 SGHRS, CDR2 YFSETQ. CDR3 sequence: CASSLNLAGLYEQYF. CDR3 DNA sequence: TGCGCCAGCAGCTTGAATCTAGCGGGGTTGTACGAGCAGTACTTC.

The chain employs TRBV6-1 and TRBJ2-2; no reliable D call. Germline lookup yields CDR1 MNHNS and CDR2 SASEGT. Trimming stripped 2 bases from V and 9 bases from J, with 16 bases between. This CDR3 comprises 15 residues. CDR3 bases: TGTGCCAGCAGTGAAAGCACCGCCGTCTCAAGGGAGCTGTTTTTT. This codes for CASSESTAVSRELFF.